This T cell receptor beta chain was recorded in a study of graft-versus-host responses after intestinal transplantation. Study in general: Transplants given to recipients were multivisceral, liver-intestinal, or isolated intestinal.

Germline trimming cut 0 bases from V and 4 bases from J; bases unmatched to any gene: 3. CDR1 is SGHVS, CDR2 FNYEAQ, per germline. CDR3 length: 15 residues. The repertoire was sequenced with immunoSEQ multiplex PCR; TCRdb's copy has only in-frame clones and lacks some. The repertoire holds approximately 86,000 clones, with about nine tenths as singletons. This clone was observed a single time. Its antigen is unidentified. The clonotype was recovered from a human donor who was the organ donor for an intestinal transplant. The chain uses TRBV7-6 and TRBJ2-3, with 8 bases aligning to TRBD2. The source material was unstimulated CD8+ T cells sorted from spleen or lymph node cells, sampled before transplant. The CDR3 sequence is CASSLAIGGADTQYF. The CDR3 nucleotides are TGTGCCAGCAGCTTAGCGATCGGGGGGGCAGATACGCAGTATTTT.